This T cell receptor beta chain was documented in a study of T cell changes during pregnancy in multiple sclerosis (dated by TCRdb to 2018 to 2020). With respect to the entire study: The study looked at changes in the T cell repertoire across pregnancy in women with multiple sclerosis.

The library was generated by the immunoSEQ multiplex PCR assay. TCRdb took this table from immuneACCESS and kept in-frame rearrangements with V and J called. Such tables lack part of the clones; where checked against another copy, unresolved V genes explain under half of the gap, and the rest is unexplained. Present in this sample are about 32,000 clones, 89% of which were seen just once. 8% to 11% of the sample belongs to the ten largest clones. About this clone: The specificity of this receptor is unknown. Per-base qualities were not stored, and no clone one base away is much larger.

The input for sequencing was CD8+ T cells from peripheral blood mononuclear cells, taken in the second trimester of pregnancy. The origin of this receptor is a female donor with multiple sclerosis, enrolled in a pregnancy study.

The CDR3 region: CASSRYIGTEAFF. The DNA sequence reads TGTGCCAGCAGCCGATATATCGGCACTGAAGCTTTCTTT. The chain employs TRBV14 and TRBJ1-1; no confident D gene assignment can be made. The germline ends are 10 bases apart after V is trimmed by 4 bases and J by 4 bases. Counted from cysteine to phenylalanine, this CDR3 has 13 amino acids. The kept DNA is CDR3 alone, 39 bases in frame from the first base. The germline V gene gives CDR1 as SGHDN and CDR2 as FVKESK.